The T cell receptor beta chain described here comes from a study of blood T cells in healthy people across ages. Combining a sample-barcoded 5' primer with a J-beta primer mix, a second PCR ran for roughly 7 to 12 cycles. TCRdb re-analysed the 5' RACE reads in MiXCR, keeping a single row per CDR3 protein. The sample lists about 540,000 distinct CDR3 sequences, nearly 25% occurring once. These data were also reused for a study on T cells of mothers and their children.

This TCR was recovered from a boy between 5 and 17 years old in good health. The sample was blood.

The CDR3 here is CASSVAGVAEAFF. The CDR3 DNA follows: TGCGCCAGCAGTGTCGCGGGGGTGGCTGAAGCTTTCTTT. The chain employs TRBV10-2 and TRBJ1-1; perhaps TRBD1 as D (5 bases). The CDR3 length is 13 residues. The germline gives CDR1 WSHSY, CDR2 SAAADI. V gave up 4 bases and J gave up 6 bases, with 12 bases separating them.